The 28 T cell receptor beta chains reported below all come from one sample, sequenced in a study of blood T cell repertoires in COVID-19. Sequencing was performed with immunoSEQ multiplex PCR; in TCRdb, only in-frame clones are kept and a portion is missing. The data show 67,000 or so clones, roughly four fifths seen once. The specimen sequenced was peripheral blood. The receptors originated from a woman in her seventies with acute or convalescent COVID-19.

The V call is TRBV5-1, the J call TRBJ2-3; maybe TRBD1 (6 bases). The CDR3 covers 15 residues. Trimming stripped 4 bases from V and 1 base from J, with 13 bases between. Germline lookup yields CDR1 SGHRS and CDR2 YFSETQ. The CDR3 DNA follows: TGCGCCAGCAGCCCCGGGACACCCGGCACAGATACGCAGTATTTT. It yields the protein CASSPGTPGTDTQYF.

The CDR3 is CATSEGGRGNPDTQYF. CDR3 coding DNA: TGTGCCACCAGTGAAGGGGGCAGGGGAAATCCAGATACGCAGTATTTT. V is TRBV24-1 and J is TRBJ2-3; TRBD1 matches at 7 bases. V lost 4 bases to trimming and J lost 4 bases; unmatched junction nucleotides: 10. The CDR3 consists of 16 residues. Germline CDR1 and CDR2: KGHDR and SFDVKD.

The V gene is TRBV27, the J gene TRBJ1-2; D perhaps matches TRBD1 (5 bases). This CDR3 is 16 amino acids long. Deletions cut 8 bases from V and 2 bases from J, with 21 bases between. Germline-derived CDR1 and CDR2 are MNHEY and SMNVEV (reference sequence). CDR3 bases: TGTGCCAGCGGAACCCCCCGTCCGGGACTGAACTATGGCTACACCTTC. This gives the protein CASGTPRPGLNYGYTF.

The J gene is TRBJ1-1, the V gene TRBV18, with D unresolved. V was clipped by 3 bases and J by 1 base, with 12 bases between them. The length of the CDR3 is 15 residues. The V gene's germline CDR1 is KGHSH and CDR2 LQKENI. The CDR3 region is CASSPGRHPNTEAFF. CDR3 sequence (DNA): TGTGCCAGCTCACCGGGGAGACATCCGAACACTGAAGCTTTCTTT.

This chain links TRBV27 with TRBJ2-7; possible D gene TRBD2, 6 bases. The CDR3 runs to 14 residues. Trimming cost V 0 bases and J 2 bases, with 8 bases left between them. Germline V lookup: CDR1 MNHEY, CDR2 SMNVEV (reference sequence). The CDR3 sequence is CASSLSAGTYEQYF. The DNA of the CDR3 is TGTGCCAGCAGTTTATCGGCGGGAACCTACGAGCAGTACTTC.

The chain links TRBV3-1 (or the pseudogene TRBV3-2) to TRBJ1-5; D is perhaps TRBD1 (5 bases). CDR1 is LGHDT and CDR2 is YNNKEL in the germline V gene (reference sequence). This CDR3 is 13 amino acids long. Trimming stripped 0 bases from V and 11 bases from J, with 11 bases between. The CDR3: CASSQEGGEAQHF. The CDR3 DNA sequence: TGTGCCAGCAGCCAAGAGGGGGGGGAGGCCCAGCATTTT.

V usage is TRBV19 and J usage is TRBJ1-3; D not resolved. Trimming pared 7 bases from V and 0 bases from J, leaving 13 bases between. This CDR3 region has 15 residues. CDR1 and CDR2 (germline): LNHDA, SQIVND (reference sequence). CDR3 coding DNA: TGTGCCAGTAATCGGAAAACAGACTCTGGAAACACCATATATTTT. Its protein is CASNRKTDSGNTIYF.

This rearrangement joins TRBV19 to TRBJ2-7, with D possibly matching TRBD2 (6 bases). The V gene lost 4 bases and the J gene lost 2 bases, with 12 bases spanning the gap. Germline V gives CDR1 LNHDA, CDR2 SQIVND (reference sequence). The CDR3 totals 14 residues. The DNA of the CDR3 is TGTGCCAGTAGTAACTACGGGGGAACCTACGAGCAGTACTTC. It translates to CASSNYGGTYEQYF.

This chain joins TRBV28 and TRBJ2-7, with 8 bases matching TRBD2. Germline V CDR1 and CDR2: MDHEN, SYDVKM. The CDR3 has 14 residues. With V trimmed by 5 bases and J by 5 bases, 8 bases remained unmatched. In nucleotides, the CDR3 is TGTGCCAGCAGTCTAGCGGGCGGGACCGACGAGCAGTACTTC. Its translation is CASSLAGGTDEQYF.

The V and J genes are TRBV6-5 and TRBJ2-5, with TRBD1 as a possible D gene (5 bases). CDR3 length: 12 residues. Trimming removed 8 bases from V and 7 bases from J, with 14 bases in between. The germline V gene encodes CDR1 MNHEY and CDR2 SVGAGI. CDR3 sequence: CASAKGMGTQYF. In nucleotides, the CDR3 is TGTGCCAGCGCGAAGGGGATGGGGACCCAGTACTTC.

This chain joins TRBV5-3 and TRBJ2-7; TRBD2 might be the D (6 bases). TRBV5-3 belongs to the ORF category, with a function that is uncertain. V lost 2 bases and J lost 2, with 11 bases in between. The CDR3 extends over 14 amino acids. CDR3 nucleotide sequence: TGTGCCAGAAGCTTCGGGACTCTTACCTACGAGCAGTACTTC. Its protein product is CARSFGTLTYEQYF.

The CDR3 spells CASRTGMDEKLFF. The CDR3 region has the DNA TGTGCCAGCAGGACAGGGATGGATGAAAAACTGTTTTTT. V is TRBV28 and J is TRBJ1-4; the match to TRBD1 covers 7 bases. This CDR3 has 13 amino acids. With 6 bases clipped from V and 6 bases from J, the junction kept 4 bases outside the gene matches. Germline V gives CDR1 MDHEN, CDR2 SYDVKM.

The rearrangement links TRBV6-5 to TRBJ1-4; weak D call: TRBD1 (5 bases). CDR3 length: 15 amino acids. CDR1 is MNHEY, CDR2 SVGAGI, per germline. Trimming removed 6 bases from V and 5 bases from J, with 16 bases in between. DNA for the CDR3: TGTGCCAGCAGACTGATGGGGGGTCGAAATGAAAAACTGTTTTTT. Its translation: CASRLMGGRNEKLFF.

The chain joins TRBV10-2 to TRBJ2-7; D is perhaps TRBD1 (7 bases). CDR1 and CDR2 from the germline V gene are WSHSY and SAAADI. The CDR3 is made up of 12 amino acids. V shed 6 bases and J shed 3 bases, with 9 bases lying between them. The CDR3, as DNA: TGCGCCAGCAGGCGGGACAGCTACGAGCAGTACTTC. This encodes CASRRDSYEQYF.

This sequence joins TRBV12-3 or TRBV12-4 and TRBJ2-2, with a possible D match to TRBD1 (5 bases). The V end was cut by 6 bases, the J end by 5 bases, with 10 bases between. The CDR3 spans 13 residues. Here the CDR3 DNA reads TGTGCCAGCAGGGGGCTCTGGACCGGGGAGCTGTTTTTT. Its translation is CASRGLWTGELFF.

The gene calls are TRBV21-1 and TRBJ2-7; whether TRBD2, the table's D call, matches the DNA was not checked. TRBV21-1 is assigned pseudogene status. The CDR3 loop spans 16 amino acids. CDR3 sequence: CASSRRRTSGYYEQYF. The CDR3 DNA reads TGTGCCAGCAGCAGACGTAGGACTAGCGGATACTACGAGCAGTACTTC.

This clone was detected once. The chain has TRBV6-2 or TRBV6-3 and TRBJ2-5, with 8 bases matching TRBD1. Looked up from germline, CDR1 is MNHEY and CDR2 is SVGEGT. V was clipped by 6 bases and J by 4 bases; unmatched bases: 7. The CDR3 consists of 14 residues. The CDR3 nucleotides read TGTGCCAGCAGCCTGACAGGGGTCGGAGAGACCCAGTACTTC. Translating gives CASSLTGVGETQYF.

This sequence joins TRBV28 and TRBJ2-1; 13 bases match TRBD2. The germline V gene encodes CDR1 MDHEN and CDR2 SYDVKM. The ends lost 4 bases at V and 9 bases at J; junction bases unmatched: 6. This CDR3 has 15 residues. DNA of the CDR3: TGTGCCAGCAGTTGGAAAGGACTAGCGGGAGTTGAGCAGTTCTTC. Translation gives CASSWKGLAGVEQFF.

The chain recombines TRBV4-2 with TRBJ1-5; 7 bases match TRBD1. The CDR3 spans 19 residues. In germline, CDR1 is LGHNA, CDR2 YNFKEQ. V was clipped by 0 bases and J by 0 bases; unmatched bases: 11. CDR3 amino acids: CASSQDRSGTDLSNQPQHF. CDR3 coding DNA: TGTGCCAGCAGCCAAGATCGATCCGGGACAGACCTTAGCAATCAGCCCCAGCATTTT.

CDR3 DNA sequence: TGTGCCACCAGCAGAGATGGGGCTCACCATCAGCCCCAGCATTTT. It encodes CATSRDGAHHQPQHF. J is TRBJ1-5 and V is TRBV15, with D maybe TRBD1 (5 bases). CDR1 LNHNV and CDR2 YYDKDF come from the germline V gene (reference sequence). This CDR3 contains 15 residues. The ends were cut back, 0 bases at V and 5 bases at J, with 11 bases in the middle.

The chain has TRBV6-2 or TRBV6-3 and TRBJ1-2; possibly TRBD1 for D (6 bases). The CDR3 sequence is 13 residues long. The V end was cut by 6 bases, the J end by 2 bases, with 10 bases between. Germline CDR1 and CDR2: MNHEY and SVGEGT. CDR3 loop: CASSQGLNYGYTF. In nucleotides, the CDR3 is TGTGCCAGCAGCCAGGGGCTAAACTATGGCTACACCTTC.

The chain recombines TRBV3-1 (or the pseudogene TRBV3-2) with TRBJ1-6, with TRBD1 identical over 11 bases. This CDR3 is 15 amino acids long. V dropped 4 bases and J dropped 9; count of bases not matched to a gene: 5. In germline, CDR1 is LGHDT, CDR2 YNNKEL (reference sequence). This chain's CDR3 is CASSRDGTGGSPLHF. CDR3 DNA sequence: TGTGCCAGCAGCCGAGATGGGACAGGGGGTTCACCCCTCCACTTT.

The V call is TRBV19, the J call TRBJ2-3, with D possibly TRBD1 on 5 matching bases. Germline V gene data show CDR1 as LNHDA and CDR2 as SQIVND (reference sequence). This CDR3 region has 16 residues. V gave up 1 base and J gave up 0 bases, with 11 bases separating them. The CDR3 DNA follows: TGTGCCAGTAGTATAGGCCAGGGTGTGAGCACAGATACGCAGTATTTT. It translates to CASSIGQGVSTDTQYF.

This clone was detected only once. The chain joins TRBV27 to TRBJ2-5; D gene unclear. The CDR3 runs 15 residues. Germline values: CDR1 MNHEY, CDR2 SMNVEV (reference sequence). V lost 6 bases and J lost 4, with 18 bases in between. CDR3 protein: CASSLRPIGGETQYF. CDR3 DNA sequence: TGTGCCAGCAGCCTGCGACCGATCGGCGGAGAGACCCAGTACTTC.

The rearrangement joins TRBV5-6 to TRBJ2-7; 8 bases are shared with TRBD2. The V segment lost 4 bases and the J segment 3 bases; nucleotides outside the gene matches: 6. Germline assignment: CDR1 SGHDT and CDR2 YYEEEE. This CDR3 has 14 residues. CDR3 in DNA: TGTGCCAGCAGCGGGTTAGCGGGGAGCTACGAGCAGTACTTC. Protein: CASSGLAGSYEQYF.

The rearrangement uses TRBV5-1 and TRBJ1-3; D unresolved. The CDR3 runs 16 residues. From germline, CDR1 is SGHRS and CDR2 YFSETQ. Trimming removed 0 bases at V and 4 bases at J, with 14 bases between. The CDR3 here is CASSLAAGPAGNTIYF. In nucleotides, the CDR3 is TGCGCCAGCAGCTTGGCGGCTGGGCCCGCCGGAAACACCATATATTTT.

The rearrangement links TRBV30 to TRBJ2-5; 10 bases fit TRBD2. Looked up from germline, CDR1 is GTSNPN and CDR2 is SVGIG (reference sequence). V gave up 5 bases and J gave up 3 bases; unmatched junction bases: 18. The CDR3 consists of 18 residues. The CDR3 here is CAWPPGTSAGLSKETQYF. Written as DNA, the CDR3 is TGTGCCTGGCCTCCCGGGACTAGCGCAGGTCTTAGCAAAGAGACCCAGTACTTC.

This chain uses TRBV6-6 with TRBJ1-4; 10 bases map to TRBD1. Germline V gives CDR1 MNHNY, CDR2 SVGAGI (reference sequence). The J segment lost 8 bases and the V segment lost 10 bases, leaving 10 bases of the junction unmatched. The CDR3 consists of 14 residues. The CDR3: CATSLGTGAEKLFF. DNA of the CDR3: TGTGCCACTTCCCTCGGGACAGGGGCGGAAAAACTGTTTTTT.